Listed here are 32 T cell receptor beta chains from one sample, sequenced in a study of T-cell reconstitution after alpha-beta-depleted transplantation in children. Unique molecular identifiers were used to barcode this TCRbeta library. TCRdb ran MiXCR on the PCR reads and lists one entry per CDR3 protein. This table has some 490,000 distinct CDR3 sequences, under 15% appearing once. Specimen: PBMCs from the stem cell graft donor, collected from the stem cell graft. All receptors come from a human donor who donated a stem cell graft to a child with combined immunodeficiency.

This clonotype was detected only once. A single base separates this from a much larger clone, so it may be a read error. The chain employs TRBV10-3 and TRBJ2-1; 8 positions match TRBD1. The CDR3 sequence is 16 residues long. J was trimmed by 4 bases and V by 6 bases; bases with no gene match: 11. Looked up from germline, CDR1 is ENHRY and CDR2 is SYGVKD. The chain's CDR3 is CAIRVDRGNLYNEQFF. Written as DNA, the CDR3 is TGTGCCATCAGGGTAGACAGGGGAAACCTATACAATGAGCAGTTCTTC.

This clonotype showed up many times. The chain couples TRBV6-2 or TRBV6-3 to TRBJ2-1; D gene uncertain. Looked up from germline, CDR1 is MNHEY and CDR2 is SVGEGT. With 0 bases removed from V and 8 bases from J, the gap between germline ends came to 8 bases. The CDR3 is 13 amino acids. In DNA form, the CDR3 reads TGTGCCAGCAGTTACTCTCTAGACTATGAGCAGTTCTTC. It yields the protein CASSYSLDYEQFF.

The chain is built from TRBV9 and TRBJ2-1; 8 bases fit TRBD2. Unmatched junction bases numbered 9, after V lost 5 bases and J lost 11 bases. The CDR3 runs 13 residues. Germline V gene lookup returns CDR1 SGDLS and CDR2 YYNGEE. For the CDR3, the DNA is TGTGCCAGCAGTCCGAGCGGGGGACGCCAGCAGTTCTTC. Protein product: CASSPSGGRQQFF.

The sample holds many counts of this clonotype. The chain employs TRBV11-2 and TRBJ2-3; 8 bases align to TRBD1. Germline V lookup: CDR1 SGHAT, CDR2 FQNNGV. The CDR3 spans 14 residues. The J segment lost 3 bases and the V segment lost 3 bases, leaving 2 bases of the junction unmatched. The CDR3 nucleotides are TGTGCCAGCAGCTTCGACAGGGGAACAGATACGCAGTATTTT. Amino acid sequence: CASSFDRGTDTQYF.

As regards this clonotype: An end of the junction does not agree with germline; a read error may underlie this. The gene calls are TRBV10-3 and TRBJ2-2; TRBD2 aligns across 10 bases. This CDR3 region has 16 residues. Germline CDR1 and CDR2: ENHRY and SYGVKD. In DNA form, the CDR3 reads TGTGCCTTCAGTGATCTAGCGGGGGCCTTGACCGGGGAGCTGTTTTTT. It yields the protein CAFSDLAGALTGELFF.

This clonotype was detected many times. The V and J genes are TRBV12-3 or TRBV12-4 and TRBJ1-4; the match to TRBD1 covers 7 bases. The CDR3 spans 15 residues. With 6 bases clipped from V and 6 bases from J, the junction kept 10 bases outside the gene matches. The CDR3 nucleotides read TGTGCCAGCAGCAAGCCCAACAGGGGAGATGAAAAACTGTTTTTT. Amino acid sequence: CASSKPNRGDEKLFF.

The chain employs TRBV7-2 and TRBJ1-2; 7 bases are a match to TRBD1. The V gene end was trimmed by 5 bases and the J gene end by 4 bases; junction bases not matched to a gene: 4. Germline loops: CDR1 SGHTA, CDR2 FQGNSA. The CDR3 length is 13 residues. CDR3 bases: TGTGCCAGCAGCGTCGGGACAGTCTATGGCTACACCTTC. This sequence encodes CASSVGTVYGYTF.

This clonotype appeared a few times. The chain employs TRBV20-1 and TRBJ2-1, with D perhaps assigned TRBD1 or TRBD2 (5 bases each). CDR1 and CDR2 (germline): DFQATT, SNEGSKA (reference sequence). The CDR3 consists of 13 residues. V lost 3 bases to trimming and J lost 6 bases, with 12 bases between them. CDR3 nucleotides: TGCAGTGCTAGTTCCGGGGCCCGCAATGAGCAGTTCTTC. Amino acid sequence: CSASSGARNEQFF.

This chain joins TRBV24-1 and TRBJ2-1, with 8 bases lining up with TRBD2. V lost 2 bases, J lost 4 bases, and 9 bases stayed unmatched. Germline V CDR1 and CDR2: KGHDR, SFDVKD. The CDR3 loop spans 17 amino acids. Written as DNA, the CDR3 is TGTGCCACCAGTGATTGGCGGATGGGCGGGAGGTACAATGAGCAGTTCTTC. Amino acids: CATSDWRMGGRYNEQFF.

This clonotype appeared many times. This chain joins TRBV4-3 and TRBJ1-5, with D possibly matching TRBD1 (5 bases). The CDR3 covers 14 residues. The germline V gene has CDR1 LGHNA and CDR2 YSLEER. The V and J ends lost 0 bases and 3 bases respectively, with 6 bases between them. This CDR3 reads CASSQDRANQPQHF. CDR3 DNA sequence: TGCGCCAGCAGCCAAGACAGGGCCAATCAGCCCCAGCATTTT.

This clonotype came up a few times. The CDR3 region is CSARDEGAELSQHF. The CDR3 DNA is TGCAGTGCTAGAGATGAGGGGGCTGAACTGTCCCAGCATTTT. The chain is built from TRBV20-1 and TRBJ1-5; 7 bases match TRBD1. Trimming removed 0 bases from V and 11 bases from J; junction bases left unmatched: 10. CDR1 DFQATT and CDR2 SNEGSKA come from the germline V gene (reference sequence). This CDR3 is 14 amino acids long.

A few counts support this clonotype. This sequence joins TRBV6-2 or TRBV6-3 and TRBJ2-5; D perhaps matches TRBD2 (5 bases). Trimming removed 4 bases at V and 2 bases at J, with 11 bases between. The CDR3 consists of 14 residues. Germline loops: CDR1 MNHEY, CDR2 SVGEGT. The CDR3 region has the DNA TGTGCCAGCAGTTCCTCGAGGGTTCAAGAGACCCAGTACTTC. It specifies CASSSSRVQETQYF.

The rearrangement joins TRBV10-3 to TRBJ2-5; D is possibly TRBD2 (5 bases). Deletions cut 2 bases from V and 5 bases from J, with 9 bases between. The CDR3 is made up of 13 amino acids. Per the germline V gene, CDR1 is ENHRY and CDR2 is SYGVKD. CDR3 coding DNA: TGTGCCATCAGTGAGAGAGGAGGTGAGACCCAGTACTTC. Its translation is CAISERGGETQYF.

In this sample, this clonotype turned up many times. CDR3 coding DNA: TGTGCCAGCAGACGGACTAGCGACACGCAGTATTTT. This sequence encodes CASRRTSDTQYF. V usage is TRBV6-2 or TRBV6-3 and J usage is TRBJ2-3; 9 bases agree with TRBD2. This CDR3 is built from 12 residues. Looked up from germline, CDR1 is MNHEY and CDR2 is SVGEGT. J gave up 9 bases and V 6 bases, and 4 bases lay outside the gene matches.

At least ten counts were recorded for this clonotype. The chain couples TRBV7-3 to TRBJ2-3; 9 bases are a match to TRBD2. The V segment lost 2 bases and the J segment 14 bases; nucleotides outside the gene matches: 8. The CDR3 totals 13 residues. The germline V gene has CDR1 SGHTA and CDR2 FQGTGA. CDR3 amino acids: CASSLSSSGVRYF. CDR3 coding DNA: TGTGCCAGCAGCTTATCGTCTAGCGGGGTTCGGTATTTT.

The chain uses TRBV24-1 and TRBJ2-1; D is tentatively TRBD1 or TRBD2 (6 bases each). The CDR3 covers 18 residues. The V end was cut by 4 bases, the J end by 3 bases, with 21 bases between. CDR1 and CDR2 (germline): KGHDR, SFDVKD. The CDR3: CATSESPRGTSSYNEQFF. In DNA form, the CDR3 reads TGTGCCACCAGTGAATCACCCCGCGGGACAAGTAGCTACAATGAGCAGTTCTTC.

This clonotype has just a few counts. V usage is TRBV4-3 and J usage is TRBJ1-2; weak D call: TRBD1 (5 bases). This CDR3 has 15 amino acids. Per the germline V gene, CDR1 is LGHNA and CDR2 is YSLEER. Trimming took 0 bases from V and 6 from J, leaving 14 bases between them. The CDR3, as DNA: TGCGCCAGCAGCCAAGACCAGGGAACTGGAGATGGCTACACCTTC. Translation: CASSQDQGTGDGYTF.

With regard to this clonotype: This could be a read error, since a much larger clone is one nucleotide away. It is likely a read error, because the conserved phenylalanine at the end of the CDR3 is missing. The chain recombines TRBV20-1 with TRBJ1-6, with D maybe TRBD1 (5 bases). The germline V and J ends were trimmed by 6 bases and 9 bases, with 27 bases remaining between them. This CDR3 has 17 residues. Germline CDR1 DFQATT, CDR2 SNEGSKA (reference sequence). The CDR3 DNA reads TGCAGTGCGCGGCCCGTTGTGGGTTGGCCCCAGGGTTCACCCCTCCACTGT. Its protein product is CSARPVVGWPQGSPLHC.

The chain links TRBV9 to TRBJ2-5; no definite D call. This CDR3 spans 14 amino acids. V was trimmed by 0 bases and J by 4 bases, leaving 10 bases between them. CDR1 is SGDLS and CDR2 is YYNGEE in the germline V gene. CDR3 bases: TGTGCCAGCAGCGTAGGCCCCGCGAGAGAGACCCAGTACTTC. Translating gives CASSVGPARETQYF.

This clonotype was detected only a few times. This sequence joins TRBV7-2 and TRBJ1-5; D might be TRBD1 (5 bases). The CDR3 loop spans 15 amino acids. The V and J ends lost 4 bases and 5 bases respectively, with 15 bases between them. The V gene's germline CDR1 is SGHTA and CDR2 FQGNSA. The CDR3 sequence: CASSSLTGAYQPQHF. The CDR3, as DNA: TGTGCCAGCAGCTCTCTAACAGGTGCCTATCAGCCCCAGCATTTT. Drawing the rest from reference TRBV7-2 and TRBJ1-5, the complete variable domain is GAGVSQSPSNKVTEKGKDVELRCDPISGHTALYWYRQSLGQGLEFLIYFQGNSAPDKSGLPSDRFSAERTGGSVSTLTIQRTQQEDSAVYLCASSSLTGAYQPQHFGDGTRLSIL.

This clonotype was picked up a small number of times. This chain links TRBV29-1 with TRBJ2-3; 16 bases line up with TRBD2. This CDR3 has 16 residues. Losses at the gene ends were 4 bases for V and 7 bases for J; bases not matched to a gene: 8. Germline V gene lookup returns CDR1 SQVTM and CDR2 ANQGSEA. The CDR3 DNA is TGCAGCGTTGGGGGGACTAGCGGGAGGGCCCAAAATACGCAGTATTTT. Its translation is CSVGGTSGRAQNTQYF.

The chain couples TRBV11-2 to TRBJ2-1; maybe TRBD2 (5 bases). The length of the CDR3 is 18 residues. The V end lost 1 base, the J end lost 5 bases, and 21 bases lay between the germline ends. The germline V gene has CDR1 SGHAT and CDR2 FQNNGV. The CDR3 reads CASSLGRRAMTSHNEQFF. For the CDR3, the DNA is TGTGCCAGCAGCTTAGGGAGGCGGGCGATGACCTCACACAATGAGCAGTTCTTC.

The chain uses TRBV6-2 or TRBV6-3 and TRBJ2-3; the D gene is possibly TRBD2 (6 bases). Germline V gives CDR1 MNHEY, CDR2 SVGEGT. The CDR3 covers 18 residues. Trimming took 7 bases from V and 3 from J, leaving 26 bases between them. The CDR3: CASTLARIRDSGTDTQYF. Here the CDR3 DNA reads TGTGCCAGCACTCTCGCAAGGATCCGGGACTCCGGAACAGATACGCAGTATTTT.

This clonotype was recorded a few times. V is TRBV6-1 and J is TRBJ2-7, with D perhaps TRBD2 (6 bases). This CDR3 is 15 amino acids long. Looked up from germline, CDR1 is MNHNS and CDR2 is SASEGT. Deletions cut 6 bases from V and 3 bases from J, with 18 bases between. The DNA for the CDR3 is TGTGCCAGCAGCGCCATAGGGACTCCTGGCTACGAGCAGTACTTC. Amino acids: CASSAIGTPGYEQYF.

This clonotype came up many times. The genes are TRBV12-3 or TRBV12-4 and TRBJ1-1; weak D call: TRBD1 (5 bases). This CDR3 is 14 amino acids long. V was clipped by 4 bases and J by 0 bases, with 9 bases between them. The CDR3 region has the DNA TGTGCCAGCAGTTCCAGGGTGATGAACACTGAAGCTTTCTTT. Amino acid sequence: CASSSRVMNTEAFF.

The J gene is TRBJ2-2, the V gene TRBV15; D not resolved. Trimming took off 1 base at V and 8 bases at J, with 11 bases between the two ends. This CDR3 spans 14 amino acids. The germline gives CDR1 LNHNV, CDR2 YYDKDF (reference sequence). CDR3: CATSRAQSGGELFF. DNA for the CDR3: TGTGCCACCAGCAGAGCTCAATCGGGTGGGGAGCTGTTTTTT.

This clonotype was detected a few times. The chain employs TRBV14 and TRBJ2-7; 9 bases match TRBD1. The CDR3 runs 17 residues. V dropped 1 base and J dropped 1; count of bases not matched to a gene: 8. The germline V gene has CDR1 SGHDN and CDR2 FVKESK. The CDR3 region has the DNA TGTGCCAGCAGCCAAGGCATGGGGACAGGGAGTTCCTACGAGCAGTACTTC. Its protein product is CASSQGMGTGSSYEQYF.

This clonotype was counted only a few times. The chain uses TRBV29-1 and TRBJ2-5; D unclear. The V gene's germline CDR1 is SQVTM and CDR2 ANQGSEA. The CDR3 consists of 16 residues. The V and J ends lost 0 bases and 2 bases respectively, with 16 bases between them. The CDR3 region is CSVEDITTNPQETQYF. For the CDR3, the DNA is TGCAGCGTTGAAGATATAACTACGAACCCTCAAGAGACCCAGTACTTC.

The chain uses TRBV29-1 and TRBJ2-3; tentatively, D is TRBD2 (5 bases). The CDR3 extends over 16 amino acids. The germline V gene has CDR1 SQVTM and CDR2 ANQGSEA. The ends were cut back, 3 bases at V and 2 bases at J, with 18 bases in the middle. CDR3 coding DNA: TGCAGCGTTGATGTGACTACCCGAATAGTCACAGATACGCAGTATTTT. The encoded protein is CSVDVTTRIVTDTQYF.

This clonotype was observed at least ten times. The rearrangement links TRBV3-1 to TRBJ2-3; TRBD2 is a possible D gene (5 bases). Germline V lookup: CDR1 LGHDT, CDR2 YNNKEL (reference sequence). The V and J ends lost 1 base and 4 bases respectively, with 6 bases between them. This CDR3 has 13 amino acids. The CDR3 sequence: CASSQVRADTQYF. CDR3 in DNA: TGTGCCAGCAGCCAAGTGCGGGCAGATACGCAGTATTTT.

The rearrangement links TRBV15 to TRBJ2-7, with TRBD1 identical over 9 bases. The V gene end was trimmed by 5 bases and the J gene end by 4 bases; junction bases not matched to a gene: 6. The CDR3 spans 14 residues. In germline, CDR1 is LNHNV, CDR2 YYDKDF (reference sequence). CDR3 protein: CATSLTGGRYEQYF. CDR3 bases: TGTGCCACCAGCTTAACAGGGGGCCGGTACGAGCAGTACTTC.

This clonotype came up many times. The rearrangement uses TRBV11-2 and TRBJ2-1; no clear D. Germline CDR1 and CDR2: SGHAT and FQNNGV. V gave up 5 bases and J gave up 0 bases, with 11 bases separating them. This CDR3 contains 15 residues. CDR3 nucleotides: TGTGCCAGCAGCCAAAGGCGGAGCTCCTACAATGAGCAGTTCTTC. Protein sequence: CASSQRRSSYNEQFF.